This entry is about one T cell receptor beta chain. This clonotype was seen at least ten times. Its specific antigen is unknown. One base away there is no much larger clone; base qualities are not given. This specimen's treatment or condition label, interpreted: allogeneic hematopoietic cell transplantation with graft depleted of TCRalphabeta T cells and CD19 B cells. TCRalphabeta/CD19-depleted allogeneic hematopoietic cell grafts were given to the transplant recipients, all of whom were children. These data are taken from a study of T-cell reconstitution after alpha-beta-depleted transplantation in children (TCRdb year 2016). With regard to the full study: Using TCR repertoire profiling, the study followed T-cell immune reconstitution in a quantitative way in children after TCRalphabeta/CD19-depleted allogeneic hematopoietic cell transplantation.

Results and caveats for the whole study, not just this receptor: The frequencies of hyperexpanded clones fell over the following months, and after one year, T-cell counts and TCRbeta diversity were mostly attributed to newly produced T cells. In some patients, the high TCRbeta diversity seen at day 60 was put down to recipient T cells and intrathymic progenitors that had survived conditioning. Apparently early alphabetaT-cell count recovery about two months after transplant reportedly relied on only several hundred rapidly expanded clones derived from non-depleted graft cells.

CDR1 and CDR2 (MDHEN, SYDVKM) derive from the germline V gene. The CDR3 runs 12 residues from the cysteine to the phenylalanine. Of all the DNA, just the CDR3 is kept, 36 bases in frame from base 1. V sheds 7 bases and J sheds 4 bases, leaving 8 bases between their ends. Libraries were built with PCR. The run used an Illumina HiSeq 2500. Molecular barcoding was employed in the preparation of TCR libraries, with unique molecular identifiers being used to normalize TCRbeta repertoire quantification. TCRdb itself trimmed the public reads at Q25 with fastp, ran MiXCR and retained productive beta chains. Every entry covers one CDR3 protein and lists the most common genes and DNA from its rows. The sample profile shows about 490,000 distinct CDR3 sequences; about 10% of them were found once. Around 2% of the sample comes from the top ten.

The clonotype comes from a child younger than 10 with inherited bone marrow failure, due to receive a stem cell transplant. The receptor chain draws on TRBV28 and TRBJ2-1, with no confidently assigned D gene. The starting material was PBMCs, obtained before TCRalphabeta/CD19-depleted stem cell transplant. This receptor has the CDR3 CASMSVYNEQFF. In nucleotides, the sequence is TGTGCCAGCATGTCAGTTTACAATGAGCAGTTCTTC.